The 13 T cell receptor beta chains in this list originate from one sample, sequenced in a study of blood T cell repertoires in COVID-19. Repertoires were generated with immunoSEQ multiplex PCR, while TCRdb's copy carries only in-frame clones and drops some. The table has fewer than 200,000 clones, about 74% seen once. The sample comprised peripheral blood. The origin of the receptors is a man aged 55 to 70 with acute or convalescent COVID-19.

The genes are TRBV5-1 and TRBJ1-3; maybe TRBD1 (5 bases). In germline, CDR1 is SGHRS, CDR2 YFSETQ. The length of the CDR3 is 14 residues. V was pared by 4 bases and J by 0 bases, with 8 bases between. The CDR3 bases are TGCGCCAGCAGCGGGGGGAGCTCTGGAAACACCATATATTTT. This gives the protein CASSGGSSGNTIYF.

The chain couples TRBV11-2 to TRBJ1-4; 9 nucleotides agree with TRBD1. The CDR3 is 14 residues long. Germline assignment: CDR1 SGHAT and CDR2 FQNNGV. Trimming at V came to 3 bases and at J to 8 bases, leaving 4 bases not matched to a gene. The CDR3 DNA is TGTGCCAGCAGCTTGGGACAGGGCAGGGAAAAACTGTTTTTT. It is translated as CASSLGQGREKLFF.

The table lists this clone with many counts. The rearrangement joins TRBV19 to TRBJ1-2, with a weak D call TRBD1 (6 bases). CDR3 length: 15 amino acids. V lost 3 bases and J 4 bases, leaving 15 bases between the germline ends. CDR1 and CDR2 (germline): LNHDA, SQIVND (reference sequence). The DNA of the CDR3 is TGTGCCAGTAGTATCGGCTCGGACAGACCCTATGGCTACACCTTC. Residues: CASSIGSDRPYGYTF. The variable domain in full, completed from reference TRBV19 and TRBJ1-2, reads DGGITQSPKYLFRKEGQNVTLSCEQNLNHDAMYWYRQDPGQGLRLIYYSQIVNDFQKGDIAEGYSVSREKKESFPLTVTSAQKNPTAFYLCASSIGSDRPYGYTFGSGTRLTVV.

This sequence joins TRBV30 and TRBJ1-1; 10 nucleotides match TRBD1. Germline V lookup: CDR1 GTSNPN, CDR2 SVGIG (reference sequence). The CDR3 loop spans 16 amino acids. The ends lost 3 bases at V and 1 base at J; junction bases unmatched: 8. CDR3 nucleotide sequence: TGTGCCTGGAGAAAAAGGACAGGGGGGAGGAACACTGAAGCTTTCTTT. This encodes CAWRKRTGGRNTEAFF. The full variable domain, completed using reference TRBV30 and TRBJ1-1, is SQTIHQWPATLVQPVGSPLSLECTVEGTSNPNLYWYRQAAGRGLQLLFYSVGIGQISSEVPQNLSASRPQDRQFILSSKKLLLSDSGFYLCAWRKRTGGRNTEAFFGQGTRLTVV.

This chain connects TRBV20-1 to TRBJ2-2; D call uncertain. The CDR3 contains 15 residues. V lost 3 bases to trimming and J lost 1 base, with 12 bases between them. Germline V CDR1 and CDR2: DFQATT, SNEGSKA (reference sequence). In DNA, the CDR3 is TGCAGTGCTAGTATAACTGGGCGGAACACCGGGGAGCTGTTTTTT. It translates to CSASITGRNTGELFF.

The chain links TRBV7-8 to TRBJ1-1; 11 nucleotides match TRBD1. From germline, CDR1 is SGHVS and CDR2 FQNEAQ. V was pared by 5 bases and J by 4 bases, with 9 bases of the junction left unmatched. The CDR3 is made up of 16 amino acids. CDR3 loop: CASSKGQGARSTEAFF. The CDR3 DNA sequence: TGTGCCAGCAGCAAAGGACAGGGGGCTAGGAGCACTGAAGCTTTCTTT.

The chain employs TRBV7-3 and TRBJ2-1; TRBD2 matches 10 bases. This CDR3 region has 14 residues. Losses at the gene ends were 5 bases for V and 5 bases for J; bases not matched to a gene: 3. Looked up from germline, CDR1 is SGHTA and CDR2 is FQGTGA. The CDR3 nucleotides read TGTGCCAGCAGCGTTAGCGGGGGGCACAATGAGCAGTTCTTC. Residues: CASSVSGGHNEQFF.

The chain uses TRBV5-8 and TRBJ2-7; D is uncertain. Germline loops: CDR1 SGHTS, CDR2 YDEGEE. The V and J ends lost 3 bases and 2 bases respectively, with 9 bases between them. This CDR3 comprises 13 residues. CDR3 sequence reads: CASSSTATYEQYF. For the CDR3, the DNA is TGTGCCAGCAGCTCTACAGCCACCTACGAGCAGTACTTC.

The chain employs TRBV7-2 and TRBJ1-2; 10 positions match TRBD1. Germline V lookup: CDR1 SGHTA, CDR2 FQGNSA. The ends lost 6 bases at V and 8 bases at J; junction bases unmatched: 6. The CDR3 length is 13 residues. As DNA, the CDR3 is TGTGCCAGCAGACCCGGGACAGGGGTCGGCTACACCTTC. It codes for CASRPGTGVGYTF.

V is TRBV7-3 and J is TRBJ2-3; 8 positions match TRBD2. This CDR3 contains 14 residues. Germline V gene lookup returns CDR1 SGHTA and CDR2 FQGTGA. V lost 5 bases to trimming and J lost 4 bases; unmatched junction nucleotides: 5. Here the CDR3 DNA reads TGTGCCAGCAGCCGGGAGGGTTCGGCAGATACGCAGTATTTT. The encoded protein is CASSREGSADTQYF.

The chain carries TRBV5-1 and TRBJ1-4; D remains unclear. Germline CDR1 is SGHRS and CDR2 is YFSETQ. The V end was cut by 3 bases, the J end by 5 bases, with 11 bases between. This CDR3 is built from 14 residues. In DNA, the CDR3 is TGCGCCAGCAGCTCGGGGAATATCAATGAAAAACTGTTTTTT. It is translated as CASSSGNINEKLFF. Full variable domain (remainder filled in from reference TRBV5-1 and TRBJ1-4): KAGVTQTPRYLIKTRGQQVTLSCSPISGHRSVSWYQQTPGQGLQFLFEYFSETQRNKGNFPGRFSGRQFSNSRSEMNVSTLELGDSALYLCASSSGNINEKLFFGSGTQLSVL.

Comment on this clone: Other DNA sequences within the sample encode an identical CDR3. The chain recombines TRBV18 with TRBJ1-2; 10 nucleotides line up with TRBD1. This CDR3 comprises 14 residues. The V gene's germline CDR1 is KGHSH and CDR2 LQKENI. The trim removed 3 bases at V and 7 bases at J, leaving 5 bases unmatched. CDR3 protein: CASSPPGQGTGYTF. In DNA, the CDR3 is TGTGCCAGCTCACCCCCGGGACAGGGGACTGGCTACACCTTC. Supplemented by reference TRBV18 and TRBJ1-2, the full variable domain reads NAGVMQNPRHLVRRRGQEARLRCSPMKGHSHVYWYRQLPEEGLKFMVYLQKENIIDESGMPKERFSAEFPKEGPSILRIQQVVRGDSAAYFCASSPPGQGTGYTFGSGTRLTVV.

The chain carries TRBV2 and TRBJ1-2; possibly TRBD1 for D (5 bases). Germline V lookup: CDR1 SNHLY, CDR2 FYNNEI. CDR3 length equals 14 residues. V gave up 2 bases and J gave up 4 bases, with 11 bases separating them. This CDR3 is CASSEHRQRYGYTF. The CDR3, as DNA: TGTGCCAGCAGTGAACATAGACAGCGCTATGGCTACACCTTC. The full variable domain, its missing parts supplied by reference TRBV2 and TRBJ1-2, is EPEVTQTPSHQVTQMGQEVILRCVPISNHLYFYWYRQILGQKVEFLVSFYNNEISEKSEIFDDQFSVERPDGSNFTLKIRSTKLEDSAMYFCASSEHRQRYGYTFGSGTRLTVV.